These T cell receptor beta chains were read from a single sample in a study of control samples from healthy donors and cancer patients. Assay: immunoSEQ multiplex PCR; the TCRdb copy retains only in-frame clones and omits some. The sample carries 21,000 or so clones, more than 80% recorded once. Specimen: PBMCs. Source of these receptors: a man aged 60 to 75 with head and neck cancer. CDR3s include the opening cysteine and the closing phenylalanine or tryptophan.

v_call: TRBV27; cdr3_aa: CASSLKGTGGYEQYF
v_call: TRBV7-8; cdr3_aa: CASSVGPRNSPLHF
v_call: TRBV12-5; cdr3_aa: CASGLRAGIHEQYF
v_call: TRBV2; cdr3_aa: CASSQQGSREQYF
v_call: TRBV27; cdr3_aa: CASSSVAASSYNEQFF
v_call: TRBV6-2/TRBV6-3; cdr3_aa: CASSVPFAGNTIYF
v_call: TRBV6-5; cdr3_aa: CASRSQGEAGELFF
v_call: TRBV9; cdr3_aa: CASSAGQEAFF
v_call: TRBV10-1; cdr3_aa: CASSEGTRRYNEQFF
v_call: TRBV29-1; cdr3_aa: CSVARGGNQPQHF
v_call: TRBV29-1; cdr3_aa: CSVEDGGGAEKLFF
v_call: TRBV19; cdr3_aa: CASSGTSRRETQYF
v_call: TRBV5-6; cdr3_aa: CASSLLDREADTQYF
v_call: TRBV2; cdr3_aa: CASGQTLNTEAFF
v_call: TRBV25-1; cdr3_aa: CASSGPSISGANVLTF